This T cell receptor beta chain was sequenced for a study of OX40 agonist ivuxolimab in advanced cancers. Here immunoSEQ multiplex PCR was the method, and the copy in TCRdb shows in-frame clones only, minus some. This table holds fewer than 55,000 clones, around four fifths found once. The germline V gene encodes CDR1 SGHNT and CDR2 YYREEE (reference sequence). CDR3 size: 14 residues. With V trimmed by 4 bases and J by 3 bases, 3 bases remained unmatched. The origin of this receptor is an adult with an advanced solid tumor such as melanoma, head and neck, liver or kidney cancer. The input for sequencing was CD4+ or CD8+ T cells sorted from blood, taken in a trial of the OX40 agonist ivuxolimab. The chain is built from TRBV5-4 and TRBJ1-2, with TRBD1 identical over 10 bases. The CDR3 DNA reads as TGTGCCAGCAGCGTGACAGGGGGCGACTATGGCTACACCTTC. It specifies CASSVTGGDYGYTF.